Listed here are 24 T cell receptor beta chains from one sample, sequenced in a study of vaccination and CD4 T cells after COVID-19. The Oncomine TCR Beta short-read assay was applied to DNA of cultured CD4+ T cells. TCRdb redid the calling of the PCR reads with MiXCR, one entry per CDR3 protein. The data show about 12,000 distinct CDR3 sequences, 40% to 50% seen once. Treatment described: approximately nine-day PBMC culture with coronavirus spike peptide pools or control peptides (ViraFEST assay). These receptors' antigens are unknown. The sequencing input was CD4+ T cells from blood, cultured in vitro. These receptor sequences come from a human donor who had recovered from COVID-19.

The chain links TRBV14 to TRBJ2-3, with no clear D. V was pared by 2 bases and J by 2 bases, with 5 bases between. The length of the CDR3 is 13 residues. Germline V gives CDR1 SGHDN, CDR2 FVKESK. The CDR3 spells CASSQFSTDTQYF. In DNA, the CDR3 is TGTGCCAGCAGCCAATTCTCCACAGATACGCAGTATTTT.

CDR3 coding DNA: TGCAGTGCTAGGACAGGGGATCAGAGGGAGACCCAGTACTTC. Its translation: CSARTGDQRETQYF. This chain connects TRBV20-1 to TRBJ2-5; TRBD1 matches at 8 bases. The CDR3 is made up of 14 amino acids. Germline CDR1 DFQATT, CDR2 SNEGSKA (reference sequence). With V trimmed by 3 bases and J by 5 bases, 8 bases remained unmatched.

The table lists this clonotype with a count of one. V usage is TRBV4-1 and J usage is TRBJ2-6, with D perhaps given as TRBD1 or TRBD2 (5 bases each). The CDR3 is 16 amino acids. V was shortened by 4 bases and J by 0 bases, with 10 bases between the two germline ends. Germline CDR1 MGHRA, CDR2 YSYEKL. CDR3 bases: TGCGCCAGCAGCCGCAGGGAGAGCTCTGGGGCCAACGTCCTGACTTTC. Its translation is CASSRRESSGANVLTF.

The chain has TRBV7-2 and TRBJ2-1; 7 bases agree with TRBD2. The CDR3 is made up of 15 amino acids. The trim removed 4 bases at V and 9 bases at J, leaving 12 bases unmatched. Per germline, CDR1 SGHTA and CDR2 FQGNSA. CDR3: CASSWNGGRNSEQFF. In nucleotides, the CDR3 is TGTGCCAGCAGCTGGAATGGCGGGAGAAATAGTGAGCAGTTCTTC.

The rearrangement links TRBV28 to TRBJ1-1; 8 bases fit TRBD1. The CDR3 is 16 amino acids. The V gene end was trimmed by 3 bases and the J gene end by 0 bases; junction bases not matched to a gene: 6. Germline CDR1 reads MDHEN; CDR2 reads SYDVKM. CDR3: CASSFDTGGMNTEAFF. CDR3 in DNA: TGTGCCAGCAGTTTTGATACAGGGGGGATGAACACTGAAGCTTTCTTT.

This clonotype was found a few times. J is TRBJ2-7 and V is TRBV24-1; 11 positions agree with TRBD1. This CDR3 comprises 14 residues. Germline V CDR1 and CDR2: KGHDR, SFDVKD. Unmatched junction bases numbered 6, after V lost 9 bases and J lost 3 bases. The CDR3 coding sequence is TGTGCCACCGGGTGGGACAGGGGGATCTACGAGCAGTACTTC. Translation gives CATGWDRGIYEQYF.

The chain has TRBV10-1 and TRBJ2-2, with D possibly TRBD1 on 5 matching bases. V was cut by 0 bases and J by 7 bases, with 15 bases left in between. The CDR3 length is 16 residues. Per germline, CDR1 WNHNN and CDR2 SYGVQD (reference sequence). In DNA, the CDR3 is TGCGCCAGCAGTGAGTCAAGCCTTTTAAGGGGCGGGGAGCTGTTTTTT. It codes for CASSESSLLRGGELFF.

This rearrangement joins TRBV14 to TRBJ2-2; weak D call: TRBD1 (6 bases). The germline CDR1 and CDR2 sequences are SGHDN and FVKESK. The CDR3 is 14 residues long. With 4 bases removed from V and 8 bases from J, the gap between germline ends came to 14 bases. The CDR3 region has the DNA TGTGCCAGCAGCCCCTTGACAGGTCCGGGGGAGCTGTTTTTT. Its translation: CASSPLTGPGELFF. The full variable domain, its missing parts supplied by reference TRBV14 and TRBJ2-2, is EAGVTQFPSHSVIEKGQTVTLRCDPISGHDNLYWYRRVMGKEIKFLLHFVKESKQDESGMPNNRFLAERTGGTYSTLKVQPAELEDSGVYFCASSPLTGPGELFFGEGSRLTVL.

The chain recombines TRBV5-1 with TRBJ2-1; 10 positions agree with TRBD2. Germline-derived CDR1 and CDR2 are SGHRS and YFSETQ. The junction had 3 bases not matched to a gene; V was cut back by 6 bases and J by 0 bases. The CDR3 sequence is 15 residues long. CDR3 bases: TGCGCCAGCAAACTAGCGGGGAGCTCCTACAATGAGCAGTTCTTC. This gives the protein CASKLAGSSYNEQFF.

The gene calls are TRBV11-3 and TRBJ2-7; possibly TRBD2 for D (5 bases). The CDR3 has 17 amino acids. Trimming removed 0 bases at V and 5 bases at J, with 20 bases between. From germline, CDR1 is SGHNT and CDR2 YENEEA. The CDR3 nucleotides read TGTGCCAGCAGCTTAGAACAAGGCGGTGCGGGCCCCGACGAGCAGTACTTC. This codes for CASSLEQGGAGPDEQYF.

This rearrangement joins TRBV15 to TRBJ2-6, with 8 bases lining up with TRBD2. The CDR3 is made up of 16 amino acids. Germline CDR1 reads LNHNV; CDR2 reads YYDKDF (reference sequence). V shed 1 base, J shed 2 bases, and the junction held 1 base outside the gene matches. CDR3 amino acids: CATSRGAGAGANVLTF. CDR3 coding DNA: TGTGCCACCAGCAGAGGAGCGGGAGCTGGGGCCAACGTCCTGACTTTC.

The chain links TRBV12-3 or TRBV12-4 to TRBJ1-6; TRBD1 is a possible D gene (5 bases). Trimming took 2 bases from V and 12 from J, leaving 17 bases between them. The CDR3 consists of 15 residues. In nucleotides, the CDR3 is TGTGCCAGCAGTTTAATGGGGCAGGGTAATCAACCCCTCCACTTT. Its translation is CASSLMGQGNQPLHF.

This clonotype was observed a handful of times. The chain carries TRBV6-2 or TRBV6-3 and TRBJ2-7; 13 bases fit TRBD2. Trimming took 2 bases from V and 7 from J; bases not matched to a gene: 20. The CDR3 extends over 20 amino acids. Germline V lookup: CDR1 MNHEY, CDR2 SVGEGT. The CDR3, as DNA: TGTGCCAGCAGTTACCCAACGGAGACTAGCGGGAGGTCCCGGGTGTGGGAGCAGTACTTC. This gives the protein CASSYPTETSGRSRVWEQYF.

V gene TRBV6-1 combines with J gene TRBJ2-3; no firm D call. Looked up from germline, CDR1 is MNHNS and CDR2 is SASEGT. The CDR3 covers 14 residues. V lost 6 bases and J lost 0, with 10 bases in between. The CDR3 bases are TGTGCCAGCAGGAGAGCGAGTAGCACAGATACGCAGTATTTT. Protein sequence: CASRRASSTDTQYF.

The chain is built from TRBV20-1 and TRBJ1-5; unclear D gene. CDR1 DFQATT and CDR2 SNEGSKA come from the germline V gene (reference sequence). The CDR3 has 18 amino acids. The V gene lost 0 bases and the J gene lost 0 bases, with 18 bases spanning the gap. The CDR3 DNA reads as TGCAGTGCTAGAGATGCATTGACTCGTTATTATAGCAATCAGCCCCAGCATTTT. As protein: CSARDALTRYYSNQPQHF.

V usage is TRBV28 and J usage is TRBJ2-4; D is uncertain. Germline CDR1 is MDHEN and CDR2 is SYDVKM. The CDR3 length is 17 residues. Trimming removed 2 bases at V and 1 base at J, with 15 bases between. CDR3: CASSLGGLRKAKNIQYF. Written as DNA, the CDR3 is TGTGCCAGCAGTTTAGGCGGCCTTAGGAAGGCCAAAAACATTCAGTACTTC.

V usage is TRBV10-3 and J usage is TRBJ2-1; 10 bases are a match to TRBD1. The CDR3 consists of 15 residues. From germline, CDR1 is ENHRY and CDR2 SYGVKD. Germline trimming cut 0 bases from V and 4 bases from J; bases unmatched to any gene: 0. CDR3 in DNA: TGTGCCATCAGTGAGTCGGGACAGGGGTACAATGAGCAGTTCTTC. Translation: CAISESGQGYNEQFF.

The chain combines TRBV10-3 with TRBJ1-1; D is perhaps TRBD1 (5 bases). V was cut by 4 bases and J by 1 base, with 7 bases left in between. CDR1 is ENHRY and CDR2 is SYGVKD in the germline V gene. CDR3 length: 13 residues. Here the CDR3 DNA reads TGTGCCATCAGTGGTGGACAGAACACTGAAGCTTTCTTT. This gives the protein CAISGGQNTEAFF.

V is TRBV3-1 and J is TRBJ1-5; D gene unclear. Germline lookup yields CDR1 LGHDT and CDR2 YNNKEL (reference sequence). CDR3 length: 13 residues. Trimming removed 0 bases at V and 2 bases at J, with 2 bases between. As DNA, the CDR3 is TGTGCCAGCAGCCAAGACGGCAATCAGCCCCAGCATTTT. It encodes CASSQDGNQPQHF.

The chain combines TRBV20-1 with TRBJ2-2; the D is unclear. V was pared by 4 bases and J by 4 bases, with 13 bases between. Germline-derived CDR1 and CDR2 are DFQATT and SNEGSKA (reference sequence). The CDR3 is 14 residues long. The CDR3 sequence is CSAKVVRATGELFF. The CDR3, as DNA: TGCAGTGCTAAAGTGGTCCGGGCCACCGGGGAGCTGTTTTTT.

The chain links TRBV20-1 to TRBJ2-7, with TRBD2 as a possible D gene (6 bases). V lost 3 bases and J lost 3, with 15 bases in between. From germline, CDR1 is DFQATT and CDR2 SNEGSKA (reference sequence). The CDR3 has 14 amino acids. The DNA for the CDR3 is TGCAGTGCTAGGTCAGTGGCGGGGAACTACGAGCAGTACTTC. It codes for CSARSVAGNYEQYF.

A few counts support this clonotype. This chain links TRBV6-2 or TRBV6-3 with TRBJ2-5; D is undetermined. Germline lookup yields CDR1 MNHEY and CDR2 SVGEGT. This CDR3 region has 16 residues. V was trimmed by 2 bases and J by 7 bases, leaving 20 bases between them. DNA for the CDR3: TGTGCCAGCAGTTACGGGCTAGTAACGGGTCCCGGGACCCAGTACTTC. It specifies CASSYGLVTGPGTQYF.

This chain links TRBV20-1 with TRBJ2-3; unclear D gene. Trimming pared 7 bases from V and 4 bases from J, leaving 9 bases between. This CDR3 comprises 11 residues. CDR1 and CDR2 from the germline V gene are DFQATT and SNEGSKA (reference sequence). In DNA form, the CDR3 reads TGCAGTGGGGGTTTGCCAGATACGCAGTATTTT. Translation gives CSGGLPDTQYF.

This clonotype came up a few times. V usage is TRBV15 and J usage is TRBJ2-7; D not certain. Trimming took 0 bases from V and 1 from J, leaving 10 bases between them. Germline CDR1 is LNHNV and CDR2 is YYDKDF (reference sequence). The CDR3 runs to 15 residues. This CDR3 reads CATSRDLGQSYEQYF. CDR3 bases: TGTGCCACCAGCAGAGATCTGGGCCAGTCCTACGAGCAGTACTTC.